This TCR beta chain was identified during a study of control samples from healthy donors and cancer patients. Only in-frame clones appear in the TCRdb table, and some are missing; sequencing was by immunoSEQ multiplex PCR. Seen here are about 150,000 clones, under 90% observed once, and the top ten hold about 4.9%. V lost 1 base to trimming and J lost 3 bases, with 4 bases between them. Germline V gives CDR1 MNHNS, CDR2 SASEGT. This CDR3 spans 12 amino acids. Regarding this clone: Other nucleotide sequences in the sample specify the same CDR3.

Material: blood. The chain employs TRBV6-1 and TRBJ2-7; D remains unclear. The receptor comes from a man aged 30 to 39 in good health. The CDR3 coding sequence is TGTGCCAGCAGTGAAGTCGGCTACGAGCAGTACTTC. Its translation: CASSEVGYEQYF.